Listed here is a single T cell receptor beta chain. What it binds is not known. This record comes from a study of cytomegalovirus exposure and HLA in healthy donors. General study results and limits: Association of a missense DCLRE1C variant with TCR beta V- and J-gene trimming was reported in a later analysis.

The CDR3 consists of 14 residues. Trimming stripped 7 bases from V and 0 bases from J, with 12 bases between. Looked up from germline, CDR1 is MNHEY and CDR2 is SMNVEV (reference sequence). Primers for the PCR totalled 60 Vbeta and 13 Jbeta. Measured with immunoSEQ multiplex PCR; TCRdb has only the in-frame clones, and not every one. The sample records approximately 140,000 clones, roughly three quarters being singletons. The sample taken for sequencing was PBMCs. The chain uses TRBV27 and TRBJ1-1, with no clear D. This clonotype was obtained from a man younger than 35 in good health and CMV-seronegative. The CDR3 sequence is CASTPGGLNTEAFF. CDR3 in DNA: TGTGCCAGCACGCCGGGAGGGCTGAACACTGAAGCTTTCTTT.